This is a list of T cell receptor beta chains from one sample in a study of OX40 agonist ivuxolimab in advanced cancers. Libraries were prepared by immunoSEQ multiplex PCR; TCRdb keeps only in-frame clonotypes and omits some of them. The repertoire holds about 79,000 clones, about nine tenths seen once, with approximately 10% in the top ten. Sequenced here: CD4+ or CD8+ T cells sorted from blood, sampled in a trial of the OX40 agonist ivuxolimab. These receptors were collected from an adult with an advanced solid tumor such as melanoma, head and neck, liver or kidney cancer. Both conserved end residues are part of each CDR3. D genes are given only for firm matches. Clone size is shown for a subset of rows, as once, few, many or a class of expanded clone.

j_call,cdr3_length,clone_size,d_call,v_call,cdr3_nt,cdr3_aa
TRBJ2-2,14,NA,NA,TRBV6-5,TGTGCCAGCACTTTTTCGGGGGACACCGGGGAGCTGTTTTTT,CASTFSGDTGELFF
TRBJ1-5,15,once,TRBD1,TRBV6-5,TGTGCCAGCAGCCTGACAGGGGATAAAAATCAGCCCCAGCATTTT,CASSLTGDKNQPQHF
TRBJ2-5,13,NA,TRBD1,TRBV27,TGTGCCAGCAGTGTACAGGGGTGGGAGACCCAGTACTTC,CASSVQGWETQYF
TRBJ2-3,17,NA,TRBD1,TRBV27,TGTGCCAGCAGTCGCCTTACAGGGGGCGCATCGGTAGATACGCAGTATTTT,CASSRLTGGASVDTQYF
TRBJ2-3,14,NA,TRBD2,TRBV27,TGTGCCAGCAGTCTTCTAGCGGATACAAATACGCAGTATTTT,CASSLLADTNTQYF
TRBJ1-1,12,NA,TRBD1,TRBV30,TGTGCCTGGACAGGGGGGAACACTGAAGCTTTCTTT,CAWTGGNTEAFF
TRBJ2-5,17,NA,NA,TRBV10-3,TGTGCCATCAGGCCAATCGGGGGCCCGATACACCAAGAGACCCAGTACTTC,CAIRPIGGPIHQETQYF
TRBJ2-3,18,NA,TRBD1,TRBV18,TGTGCCAGCTCACAGAGCCACGGCAGGGGGCTTTACACAGATACGCAGTATTTT,CASSQSHGRGLYTDTQYF
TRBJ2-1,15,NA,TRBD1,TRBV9,TGTGCCAGCAGCACGGGACAGGGGTTCGGCAATGAGCAGTTCTTC,CASSTGQGFGNEQFF
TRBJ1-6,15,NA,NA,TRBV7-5,TGTGTCATGGTGGGTCTCGGGGGGCCTAATTCACCCCTCCACTTT,CVMVGLGGPNSPLHF
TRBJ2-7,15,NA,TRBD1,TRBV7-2,TGTGCCAGCAGCTTAGCGGGACAGGGCTCCTACGAGCAGTACTTC,CASSLAGQGSYEQYF
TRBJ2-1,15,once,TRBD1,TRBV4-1,TGCGCCAGCAGCCAAGGGACAGGGGGCTCCAATGAGCAGTTCTTC,CASSQGTGGSNEQFF
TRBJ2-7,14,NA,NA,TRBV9,TGTGCCAGCAGCGTAGGCGGGGACACCTACGAGCAGTACTTC,CASSVGGDTYEQYF
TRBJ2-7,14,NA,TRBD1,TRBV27,TGTGCCAGCAGTTTATCCCTACAGGGGTACGAGCAGTACTTC,CASSLSLQGYEQYF
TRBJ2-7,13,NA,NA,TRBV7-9,TGTGCCAGCAGTTCGGTGTTGTCTTACGAGCAGTACTTC,CASSSVLSYEQYF
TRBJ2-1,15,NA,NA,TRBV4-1,TGCGCCAGCAGCCAACACGCAAGCTCCTACAATGAGCAGTTCTTC,CASSQHASSYNEQFF
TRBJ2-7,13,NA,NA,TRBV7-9,TGTGCCAGCAGTCTTCCCGGCTCCTACGAGCAGTACTTC,CASSLPGSYEQYF
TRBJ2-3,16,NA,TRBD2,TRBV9,TGTGCCAGCAGCGAGACTAGCGGGGGGGCCTCAGATACGCAGTATTTT,CASSETSGGASDTQYF
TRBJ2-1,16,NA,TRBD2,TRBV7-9,TGTGCCAGCAGCTCGCCTAGCGGGGGGGCCTTGTATGAGCAGTTCTTC,CASSSPSGGALYEQFF
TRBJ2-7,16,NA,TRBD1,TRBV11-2,TGTGCCAGCAGCTTACAACAGGGGGCGCAGGGGTACGAGCAGTACTTC,CASSLQQGAQGYEQYF
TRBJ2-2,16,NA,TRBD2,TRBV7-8,TGTGCCAGCAGTCAACAGCTAGCGGGGGCGGACGGGGAGCTGTTTTTT,CASSQQLAGADGELFF
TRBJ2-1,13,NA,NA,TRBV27,TGTGCCAGCAGTTTGGGCGGTTACAATGAGCAGTTCTTC,CASSLGGYNEQFF
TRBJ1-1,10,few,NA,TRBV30,TGTGCCTGGAGTTTCACTGAAGCTTTCTTT,CAWSFTEAFF
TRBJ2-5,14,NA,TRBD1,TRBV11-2,TGTGCCAGCAGCCCTAGGGACAGGGGAGAGACCCAGTACTTC,CASSPRDRGETQYF
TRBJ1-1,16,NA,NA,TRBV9,TGTGCCAGCAGCGCTCACAGGGAGCTCATGAACACTGAAGCTTTCTTT,CASSAHRELMNTEAFF
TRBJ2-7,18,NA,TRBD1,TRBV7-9,TGTGCCAGCAGCTCACAGGGGGCGATGGGCATCAGCTACTACGAGCAGTACTTC,CASSSQGAMGISYYEQYF
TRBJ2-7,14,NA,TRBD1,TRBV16,TGTGCCAGCAGCCACGGACAGGGGCCCTACGAGCAGTACTTC,CASSHGQGPYEQYF
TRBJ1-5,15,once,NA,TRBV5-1,TGCGCCAGCAGCTTGGAGGACAGCCGTAATCAGCCCCAGCATTTT,CASSLEDSRNQPQHF
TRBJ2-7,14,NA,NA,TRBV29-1,TGCAGCGTTGGGGGGGGACAGGTGTCCTACGAGCAGTACTTC,CSVGGGQVSYEQYF
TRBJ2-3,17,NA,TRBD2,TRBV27,TGTGCCAGCAGTTTATCTGGGCCTAGCGGGGAAACAGATACGCAGTATTTT,CASSLSGPSGETDTQYF
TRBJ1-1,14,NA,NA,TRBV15,TGTGCCACCACGGACAGCCGAAGTAGGACTGAAGCTTTCTTT,CATTDSRSRTEAFF
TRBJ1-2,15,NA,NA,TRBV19,TGTGCCACGACTCCCACAGTTGCAGAAAACTATGGCTACACCTTC,CATTPTVAENYGYTF
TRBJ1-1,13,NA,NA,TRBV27,TGTGCCAGCAGTTTATCGCGGAACACTGAAGCTTTCTTT,CASSLSRNTEAFF
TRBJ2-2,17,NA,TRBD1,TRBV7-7,TGTGCCAGCAGCTCAGACGGACAGGGTCCGGGCACCGGGGAGCTGTTTTTT,CASSSDGQGPGTGELFF
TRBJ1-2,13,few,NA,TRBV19,TGTGCCAGTAGTATGACGGCTAACTATGGCTACACCTTC,CASSMTANYGYTF